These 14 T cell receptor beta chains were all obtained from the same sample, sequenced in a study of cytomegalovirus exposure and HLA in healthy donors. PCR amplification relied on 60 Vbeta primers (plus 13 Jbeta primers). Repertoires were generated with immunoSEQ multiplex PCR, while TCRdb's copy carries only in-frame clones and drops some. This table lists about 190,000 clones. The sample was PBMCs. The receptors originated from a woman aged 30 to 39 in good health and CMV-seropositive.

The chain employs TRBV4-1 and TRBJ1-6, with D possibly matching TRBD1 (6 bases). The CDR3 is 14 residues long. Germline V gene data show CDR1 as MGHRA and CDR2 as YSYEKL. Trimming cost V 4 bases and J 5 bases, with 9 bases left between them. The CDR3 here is CASSRGQNNSPLHF. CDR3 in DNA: TGCGCCAGCAGCCGCGGACAGAATAATTCACCCCTCCACTTT.

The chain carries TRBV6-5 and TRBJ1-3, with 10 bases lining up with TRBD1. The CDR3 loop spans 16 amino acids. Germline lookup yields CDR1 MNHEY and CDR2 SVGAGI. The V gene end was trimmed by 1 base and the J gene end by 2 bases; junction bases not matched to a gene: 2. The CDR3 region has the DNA TGTGCCAGCAGTTACTTCGGACAGGGGGCTGGAAACACCATATATTTT. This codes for CASSYFGQGAGNTIYF.

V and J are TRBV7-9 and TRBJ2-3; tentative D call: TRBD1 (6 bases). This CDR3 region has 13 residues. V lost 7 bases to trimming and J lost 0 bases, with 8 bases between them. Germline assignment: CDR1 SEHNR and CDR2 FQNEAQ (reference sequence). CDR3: CASKGQSTDTQYF. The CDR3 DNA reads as TGTGCCAGCAAAGGACAGAGCACAGATACGCAGTATTTT.

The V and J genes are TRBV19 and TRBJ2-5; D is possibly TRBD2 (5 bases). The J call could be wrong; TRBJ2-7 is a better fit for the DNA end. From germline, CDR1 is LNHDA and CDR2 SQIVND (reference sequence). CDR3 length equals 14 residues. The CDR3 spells CASSGKGLAYEQYF. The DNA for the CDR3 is TGTGCCAGTAGCGGGAAAGGTCTTGCCTACGAGCAGTACTTC.

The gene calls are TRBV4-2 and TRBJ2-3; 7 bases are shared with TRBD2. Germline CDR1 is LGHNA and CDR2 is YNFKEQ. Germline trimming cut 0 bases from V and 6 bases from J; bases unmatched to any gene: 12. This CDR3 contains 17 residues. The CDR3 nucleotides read TGTGCCAGCAGCCAAGACCCCGAGCGGGGAGAGGCGGATACGCAGTATTTT. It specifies CASSQDPERGEADTQYF.

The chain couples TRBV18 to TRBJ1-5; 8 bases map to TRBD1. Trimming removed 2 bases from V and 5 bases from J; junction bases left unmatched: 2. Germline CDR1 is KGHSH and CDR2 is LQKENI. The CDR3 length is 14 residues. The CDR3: CASSPLQGDQPQHF. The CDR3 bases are TGTGCCAGCTCACCATTACAGGGGGATCAGCCCCAGCATTTT.

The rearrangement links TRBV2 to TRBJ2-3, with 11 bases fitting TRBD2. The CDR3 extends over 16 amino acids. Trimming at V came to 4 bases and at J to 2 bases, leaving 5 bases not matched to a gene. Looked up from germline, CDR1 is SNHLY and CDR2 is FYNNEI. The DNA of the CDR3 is TGTGCCAGCAGTGGGCTAGCGGGGGGCCCCACAGATACGCAGTATTTT. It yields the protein CASSGLAGGPTDTQYF.

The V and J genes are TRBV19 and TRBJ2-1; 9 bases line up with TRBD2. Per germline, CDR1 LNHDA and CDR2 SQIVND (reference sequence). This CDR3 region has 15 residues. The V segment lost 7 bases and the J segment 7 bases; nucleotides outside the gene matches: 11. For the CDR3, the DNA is TGTGCCAGTATTCCGGGGGGACTAGCCGTAAATGAGCAGTTCTTC. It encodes CASIPGGLAVNEQFF.

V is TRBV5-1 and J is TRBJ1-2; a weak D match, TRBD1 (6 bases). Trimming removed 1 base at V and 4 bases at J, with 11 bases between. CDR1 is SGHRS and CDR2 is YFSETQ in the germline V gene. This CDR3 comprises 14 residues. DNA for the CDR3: TGCGCCAGCAGCTTGACAGGGAGCGGCTATGGCTACACCTTC. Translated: CASSLTGSGYGYTF.

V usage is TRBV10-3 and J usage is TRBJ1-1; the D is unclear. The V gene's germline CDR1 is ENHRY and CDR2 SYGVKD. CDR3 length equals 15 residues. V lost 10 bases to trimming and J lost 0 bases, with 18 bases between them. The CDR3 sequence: CATETLPGLNTEAFF. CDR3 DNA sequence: TGTGCCACCGAGACCCTCCCAGGTTTGAACACTGAAGCTTTCTTT.

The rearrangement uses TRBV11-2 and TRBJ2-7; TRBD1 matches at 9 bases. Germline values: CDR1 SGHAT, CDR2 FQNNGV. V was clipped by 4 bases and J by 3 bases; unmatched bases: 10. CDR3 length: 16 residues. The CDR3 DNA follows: TGTGCCAGCAGCTCCCTACAGGGGGCCTCAATCTACGAGCAGTACTTC. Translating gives CASSSLQGASIYEQYF.

CDR3 residues: CASSPRRLAGEGQFF. For the CDR3, the DNA is TGTGCCAGCAGCCCAAGACGACTAGCGGGAGAGGGGCAGTTCTTC. The V call is TRBV7-2, the J call TRBJ2-1; TRBD2 matches at 12 bases. V was pared by 5 bases and J by 12 bases, with 11 bases of the junction left unmatched. The CDR3 runs 15 residues. Germline CDR1 reads SGHTA; CDR2 reads FQGNSA.

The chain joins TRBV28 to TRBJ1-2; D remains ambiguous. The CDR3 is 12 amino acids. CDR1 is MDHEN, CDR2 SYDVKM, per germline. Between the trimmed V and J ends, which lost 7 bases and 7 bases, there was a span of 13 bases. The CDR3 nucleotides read TGTGCCAGCATCGCAGGAGGTAGTGGCTACACCTTC. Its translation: CASIAGGSGYTF.

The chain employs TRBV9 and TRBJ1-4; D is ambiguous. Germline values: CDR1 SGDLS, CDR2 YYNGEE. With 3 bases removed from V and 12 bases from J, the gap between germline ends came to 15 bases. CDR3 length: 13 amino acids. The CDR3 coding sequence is TGTGCCAGCAGCGATAGACCCGAGGGAGAACTGTTTTTT. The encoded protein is CASSDRPEGELFF.